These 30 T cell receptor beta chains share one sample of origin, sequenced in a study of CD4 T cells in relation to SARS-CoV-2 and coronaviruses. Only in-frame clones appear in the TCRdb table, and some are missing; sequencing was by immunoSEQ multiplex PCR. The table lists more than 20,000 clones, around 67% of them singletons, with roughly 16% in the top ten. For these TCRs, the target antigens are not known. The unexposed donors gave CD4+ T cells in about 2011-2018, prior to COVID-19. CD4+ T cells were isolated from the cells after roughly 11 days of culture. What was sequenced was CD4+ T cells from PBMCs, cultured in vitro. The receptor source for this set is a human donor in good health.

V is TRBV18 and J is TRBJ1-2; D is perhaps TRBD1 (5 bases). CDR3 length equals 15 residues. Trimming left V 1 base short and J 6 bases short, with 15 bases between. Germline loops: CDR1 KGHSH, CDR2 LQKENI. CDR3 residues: CASSPRGGNIDGYTF. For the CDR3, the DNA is TGTGCCAGCTCACCACGGGGGGGAAACATCGATGGCTACACCTTC.

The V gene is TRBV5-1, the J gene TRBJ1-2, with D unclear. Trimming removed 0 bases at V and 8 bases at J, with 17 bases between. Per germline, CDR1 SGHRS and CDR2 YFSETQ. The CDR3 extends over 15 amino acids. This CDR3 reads CASSLGVTSLEGYTF. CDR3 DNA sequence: TGCGCCAGCAGCTTGGGGGTGACATCCCTCGAGGGCTACACCTTC.

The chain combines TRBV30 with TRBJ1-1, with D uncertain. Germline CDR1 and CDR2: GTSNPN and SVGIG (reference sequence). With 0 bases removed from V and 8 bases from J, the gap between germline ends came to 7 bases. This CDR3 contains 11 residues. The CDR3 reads CAWSVQIEAFF. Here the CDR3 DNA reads TGTGCCTGGAGTGTACAGATAGAAGCTTTCTTT.

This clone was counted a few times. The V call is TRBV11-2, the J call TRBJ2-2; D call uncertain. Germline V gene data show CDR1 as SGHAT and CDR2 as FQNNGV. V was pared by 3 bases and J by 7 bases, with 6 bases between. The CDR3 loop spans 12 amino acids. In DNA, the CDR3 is TGTGCCAGCAGCTTCCGCGGCGGGGAGCTGTTTTTT. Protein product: CASSFRGGELFF.

DNA of the CDR3: TGTGCCATCAGTGACACAGCTGGTAAAAGCTCCTACGAGCAGTACTTC. As protein: CAISDTAGKSSYEQYF. This chain connects TRBV10-3 to TRBJ2-7; D ambiguous. The CDR3 is 16 residues long. Germline V gene lookup returns CDR1 ENHRY and CDR2 SYGVKD. Deletions cut 3 bases from V and 0 bases from J, with 15 bases between.

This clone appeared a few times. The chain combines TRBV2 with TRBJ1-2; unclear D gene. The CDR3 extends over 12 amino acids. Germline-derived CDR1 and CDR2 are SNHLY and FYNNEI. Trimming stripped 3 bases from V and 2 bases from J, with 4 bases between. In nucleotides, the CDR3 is TGTGCCAGCAGTGAGCAGAACTATGGCTACACCTTC. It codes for CASSEQNYGYTF.

CDR3 region: CASGRVGNTEAFF. The DNA for the CDR3 is TGTGCTAGTGGTCGGGTTGGGAACACTGAAGCTTTCTTT. The chain combines TRBV12-5 with TRBJ1-1; D is uncertain. V was clipped by 5 bases and J by 1 base, with 8 bases between them. The CDR3 is 13 residues long. In germline, CDR1 is LGHNT, CDR2 FRNRAP.

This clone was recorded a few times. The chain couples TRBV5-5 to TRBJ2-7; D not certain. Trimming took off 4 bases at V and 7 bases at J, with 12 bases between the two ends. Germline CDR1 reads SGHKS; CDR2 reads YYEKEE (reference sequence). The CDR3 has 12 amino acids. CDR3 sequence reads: CASSLAVGEQYF. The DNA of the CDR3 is TGTGCCAGCAGCCTCGCGGTAGGTGAGCAGTACTTC. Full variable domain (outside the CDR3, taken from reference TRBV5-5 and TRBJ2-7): DAGVTQSPTHLIKTRGQQVTLRCSPISGHKSVSWYQQVLGQGPQFIFQYYEKEERGRGNFPDRFSARQFPNYSSELNVNALLLGDSALYLCASSLAVGEQYFGPGTRLTVT.

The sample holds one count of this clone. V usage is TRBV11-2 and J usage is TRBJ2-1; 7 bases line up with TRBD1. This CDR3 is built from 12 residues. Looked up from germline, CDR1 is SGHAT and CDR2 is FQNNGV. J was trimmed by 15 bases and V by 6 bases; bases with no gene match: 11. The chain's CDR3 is CASREEGGRVFF. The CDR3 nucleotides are TGTGCCAGCAGAGAAGAAGGGGGCCGGGTGTTCTTC.

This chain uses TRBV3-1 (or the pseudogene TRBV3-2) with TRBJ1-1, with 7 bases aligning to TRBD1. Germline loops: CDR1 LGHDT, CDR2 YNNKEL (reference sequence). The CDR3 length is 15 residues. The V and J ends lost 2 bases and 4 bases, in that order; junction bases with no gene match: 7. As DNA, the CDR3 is TGTGCCAGCAGCCAATTGACAGGGCCGGGCACTGAAGCTTTCTTT. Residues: CASSQLTGPGTEAFF.

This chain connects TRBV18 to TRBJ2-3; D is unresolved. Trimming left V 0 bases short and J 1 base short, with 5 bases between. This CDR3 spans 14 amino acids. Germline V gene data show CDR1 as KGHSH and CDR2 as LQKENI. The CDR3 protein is CASSPPSRTDTQYF. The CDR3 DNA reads TGTGCCAGCTCACCACCCTCCCGCACAGATACGCAGTATTTT.

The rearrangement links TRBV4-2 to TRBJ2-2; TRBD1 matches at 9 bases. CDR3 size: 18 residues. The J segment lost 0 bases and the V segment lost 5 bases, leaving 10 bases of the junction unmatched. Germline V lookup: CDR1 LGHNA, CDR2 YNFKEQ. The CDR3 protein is CASSSSGTGFANTGELFF. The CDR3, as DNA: TGTGCCAGCAGCTCCTCCGGGACAGGGTTCGCGAACACCGGGGAGCTGTTTTTT.

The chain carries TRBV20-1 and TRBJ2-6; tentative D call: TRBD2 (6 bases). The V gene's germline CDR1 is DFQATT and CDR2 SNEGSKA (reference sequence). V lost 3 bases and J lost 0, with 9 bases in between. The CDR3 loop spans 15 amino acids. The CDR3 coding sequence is TGCAGTGCTAGTGGAGGGCTCTCTGGGGCCAACGTCCTGACTTTC. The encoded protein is CSASGGLSGANVLTF.

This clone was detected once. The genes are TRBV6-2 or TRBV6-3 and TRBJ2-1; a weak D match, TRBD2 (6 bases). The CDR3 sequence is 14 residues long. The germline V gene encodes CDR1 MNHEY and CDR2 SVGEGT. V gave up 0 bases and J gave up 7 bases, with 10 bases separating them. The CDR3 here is CASSYSKSGNEQFF. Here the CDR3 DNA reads TGTGCCAGCAGTTACTCGAAGAGCGGGAATGAGCAGTTCTTC.

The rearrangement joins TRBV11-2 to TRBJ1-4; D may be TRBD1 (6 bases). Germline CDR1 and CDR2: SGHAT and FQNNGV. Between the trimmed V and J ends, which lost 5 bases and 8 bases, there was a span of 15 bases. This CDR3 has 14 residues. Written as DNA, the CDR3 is TGTGCCAGCAGCCTCAGGGGACTAGGGGAAAAACTGTTTTTT. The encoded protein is CASSLRGLGEKLFF.

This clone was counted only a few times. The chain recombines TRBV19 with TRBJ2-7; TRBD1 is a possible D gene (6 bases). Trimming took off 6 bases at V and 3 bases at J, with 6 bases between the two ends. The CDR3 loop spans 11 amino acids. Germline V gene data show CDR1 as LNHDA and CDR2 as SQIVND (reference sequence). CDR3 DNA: TGTGCCAGTAGACAGGGCTACGAGCAGTACTTC. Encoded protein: CASRQGYEQYF.

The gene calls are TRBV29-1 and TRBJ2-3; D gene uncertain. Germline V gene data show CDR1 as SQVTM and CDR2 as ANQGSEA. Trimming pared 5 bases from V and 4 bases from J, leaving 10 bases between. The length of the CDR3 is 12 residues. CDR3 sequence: CSVTKGSDTQYF. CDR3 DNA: TGCAGCGTTACAAAGGGTTCAGATACGCAGTATTTT.

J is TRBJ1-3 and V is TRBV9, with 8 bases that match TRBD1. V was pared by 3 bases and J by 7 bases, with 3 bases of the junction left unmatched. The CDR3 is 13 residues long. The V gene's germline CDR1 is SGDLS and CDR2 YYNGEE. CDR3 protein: CASSGTGRNTIYF. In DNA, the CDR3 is TGTGCCAGCAGCGGGACAGGGCGGAACACCATATATTTT.

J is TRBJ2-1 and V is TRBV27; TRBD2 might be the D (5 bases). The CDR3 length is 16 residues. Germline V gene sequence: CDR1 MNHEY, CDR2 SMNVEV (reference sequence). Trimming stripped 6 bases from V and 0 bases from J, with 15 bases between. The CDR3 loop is CASRDEAGNSYNEQFF. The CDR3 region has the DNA TGTGCCAGCAGGGACGAGGCGGGTAACTCCTACAATGAGCAGTTCTTC.

The chain's CDR3 is CASSMAGQDTQYF. For the CDR3, the DNA is TGTGCCAGTAGTATGGCTGGGCAGGATACGCAGTATTTT. The chain links TRBV19 to TRBJ2-3; D is ambiguous. The CDR3 is 13 amino acids. V was clipped by 3 bases and J by 6 bases, with 10 bases between them. Germline values: CDR1 LNHDA, CDR2 SQIVND (reference sequence).

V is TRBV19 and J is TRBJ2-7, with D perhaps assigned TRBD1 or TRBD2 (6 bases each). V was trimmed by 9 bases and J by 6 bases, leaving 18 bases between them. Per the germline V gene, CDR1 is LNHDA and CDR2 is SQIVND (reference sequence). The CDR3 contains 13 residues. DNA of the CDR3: TGTGCCAGGCCGGAGGGGGTCTCCGCCGAGCAGTACTTC. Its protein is CARPEGVSAEQYF.

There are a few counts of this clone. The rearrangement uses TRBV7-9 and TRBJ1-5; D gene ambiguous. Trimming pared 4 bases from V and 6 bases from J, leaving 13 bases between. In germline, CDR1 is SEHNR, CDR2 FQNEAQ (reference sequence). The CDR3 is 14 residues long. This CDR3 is CASSSTGPGQPQHF. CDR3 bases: TGTGCCAGCAGCTCCACGGGCCCAGGTCAGCCCCAGCATTTT.

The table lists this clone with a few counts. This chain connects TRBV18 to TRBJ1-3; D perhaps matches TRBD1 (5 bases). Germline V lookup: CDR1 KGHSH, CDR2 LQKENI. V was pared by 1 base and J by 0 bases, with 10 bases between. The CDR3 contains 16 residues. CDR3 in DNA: TGTGCCAGCTCACCACTGGGGGAATACTCTGGAAACACCATATATTTT. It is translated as CASSPLGEYSGNTIYF.

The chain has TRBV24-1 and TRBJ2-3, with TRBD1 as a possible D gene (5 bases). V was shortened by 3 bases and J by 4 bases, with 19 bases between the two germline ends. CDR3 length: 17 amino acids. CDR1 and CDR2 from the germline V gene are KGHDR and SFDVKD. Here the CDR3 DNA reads TGTGCCACCAGTGATACAAGGGCCGGTGGGGCTCCAGATACGCAGTATTTT. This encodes CATSDTRAGGAPDTQYF.

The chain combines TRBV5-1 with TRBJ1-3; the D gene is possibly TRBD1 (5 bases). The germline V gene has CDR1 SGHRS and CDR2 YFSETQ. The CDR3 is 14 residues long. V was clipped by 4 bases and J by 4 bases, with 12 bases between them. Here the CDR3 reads CASSALGEGNTIYF. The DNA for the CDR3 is TGCGCCAGCAGCGCCCTGGGGGAAGGAAACACCATATATTTT.

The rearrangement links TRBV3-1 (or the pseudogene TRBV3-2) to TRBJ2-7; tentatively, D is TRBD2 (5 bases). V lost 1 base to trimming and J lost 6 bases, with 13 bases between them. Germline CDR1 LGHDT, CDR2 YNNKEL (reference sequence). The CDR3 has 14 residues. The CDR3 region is CASSQVAGEREQYF. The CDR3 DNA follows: TGTGCCAGCAGCCAAGTTGCCGGGGAACGCGAGCAGTACTTC.

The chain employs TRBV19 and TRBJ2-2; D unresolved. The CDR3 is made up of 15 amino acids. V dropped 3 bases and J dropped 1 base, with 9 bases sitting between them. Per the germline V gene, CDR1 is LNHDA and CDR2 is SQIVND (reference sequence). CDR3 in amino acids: CASSIDLGNTGELFF. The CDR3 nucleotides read TGTGCCAGTAGTATTGATTTAGGGAACACCGGGGAGCTGTTTTTT.

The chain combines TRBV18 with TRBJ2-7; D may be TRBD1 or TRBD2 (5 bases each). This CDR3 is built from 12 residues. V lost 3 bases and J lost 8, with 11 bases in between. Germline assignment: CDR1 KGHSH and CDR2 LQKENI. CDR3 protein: CASSPGRAKQYF. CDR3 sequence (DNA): TGTGCCAGCTCACCGGGACGAGCTAAGCAGTACTTC.

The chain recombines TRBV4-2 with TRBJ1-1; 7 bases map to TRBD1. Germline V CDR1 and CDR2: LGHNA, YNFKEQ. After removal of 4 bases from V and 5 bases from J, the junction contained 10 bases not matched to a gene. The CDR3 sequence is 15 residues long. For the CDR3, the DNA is TGTGCCAGCAGCCCGCCGGGACAGCTAGGGACTGAAGCTTTCTTT. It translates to CASSPPGQLGTEAFF.

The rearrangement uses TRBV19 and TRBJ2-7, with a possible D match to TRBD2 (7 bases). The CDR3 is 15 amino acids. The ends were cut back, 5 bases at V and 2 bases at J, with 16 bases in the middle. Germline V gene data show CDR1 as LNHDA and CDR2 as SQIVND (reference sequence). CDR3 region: CASSVSRGGAYEQYF. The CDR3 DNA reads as TGTGCCAGTAGTGTATCCAGGGGAGGGGCCTACGAGCAGTACTTC.